The 21 T cell receptor beta chains reported below all come from one sample, sequenced in a study of neurological immune-mediated disorders. TCRdb used MiXCR to reprocess the 5' RACE reads, holding one entry per CDR3 protein. The table shows around 46,000 distinct CDR3 sequences, with under 2% occurring only once. Sample: PBMCs. The receptors were gathered from a woman aged 40 to 55 with multiple sclerosis.

This clonotype was recorded at least ten times. The chain is built from TRBV7-9 and TRBJ2-3, with D tentatively TRBD2 (6 bases). The V and J ends lost 4 bases and 1 base respectively, with 15 bases between them. The germline CDR1 and CDR2 sequences are SEHNR and FQNEAQ (reference sequence). This CDR3 contains 16 residues. The chain's CDR3 is CASSSTWGVGTDTQYF. As DNA, the CDR3 is TGTGCCAGCAGCTCTACCTGGGGGGTTGGCACAGATACGCAGTATTTT.

This clonotype came up many times. The chain has TRBV7-9 and TRBJ2-3, with D possibly TRBD2 on 5 matching bases. Germline assignment: CDR1 SEHNR and CDR2 FQNEAQ (reference sequence). Deletions cut 0 bases from V and 2 bases from J, with 12 bases between. This CDR3 region has 16 residues. CDR3 amino acids: CASSLAPQRYTDTQYF. The CDR3 bases are TGTGCCAGCAGCTTAGCGCCTCAGCGGTACACAGATACGCAGTATTTT.

This clonotype was picked up many times. The chain links TRBV5-6 to TRBJ2-3; unclear D gene. Germline CDR1 reads SGHDT; CDR2 reads YYEEEE. The CDR3 runs to 15 residues. Trimming pared 0 bases from V and 0 bases from J, leaving 8 bases between. The CDR3 region has the DNA TGTGCCAGCAGCTTGGCCGCGACTAGCACAGATACGCAGTATTTT. Translated, it gives CASSLAATSTDTQYF.

Ten or more counts support this clonotype. V gene TRBV28 combines with J gene TRBJ2-7, with 7 bases matching TRBD1. The ends lost 4 bases at V and 2 bases at J; junction bases unmatched: 14. This CDR3 is built from 17 residues. Per the germline V gene, CDR1 is MDHEN and CDR2 is SYDVKM. CDR3 sequence reads: CASSSPRPGTAPYEQYF. The CDR3 bases are TGTGCCAGCAGTTCCCCTCGGCCAGGGACAGCTCCCTACGAGCAGTACTTC.

In its sample, this clonotype was seen many times. The V gene is TRBV20-1, the J gene TRBJ2-7, with 11 bases that match TRBD2. CDR1 and CDR2 (germline): DFQATT, SNEGSKA (reference sequence). With 5 bases clipped from V and 0 bases from J, the junction kept 3 bases outside the gene matches. The CDR3 consists of 14 residues. CDR3 DNA: TGCAGTGCTTCCGGACTAGCGGGCTCCTACGAGCAGTACTTC. This encodes CSASGLAGSYEQYF.

The sample holds many counts of this clonotype. The chain combines TRBV20-1 with TRBJ2-7; D is possibly TRBD1 (5 bases). The V and J ends lost 4 bases and 8 bases respectively, with 12 bases between them. Germline lookup yields CDR1 DFQATT and CDR2 SNEGSKA (reference sequence). The CDR3 is 11 amino acids. CDR3 DNA sequence: TGCAGTGCTACAGACAGCTCAAAGCAGTACTTC. It specifies CSATDSSKQYF.

There are many counts of this clonotype. This rearrangement joins TRBV15 to TRBJ1-2; 9 bases line up with TRBD1. Germline assignment: CDR1 LNHNV and CDR2 YYDKDF (reference sequence). CDR3 length equals 14 residues. The junction had 3 bases not matched to a gene; V was cut back by 3 bases and J by 4 bases. CDR3 DNA sequence: TGTGCCACCAGCAGGGGACAGGGTTTCTATGGCTACACCTTC. Translation: CATSRGQGFYGYTF.

Only a few counts were recorded for this clonotype. The chain employs TRBV10-1 and TRBJ1-1; D not resolved. The V end was cut by 4 bases, the J end by 4 bases, with 16 bases between. Germline-derived CDR1 and CDR2 are WNHNN and SYGVQD (reference sequence). The CDR3 is made up of 15 amino acids. The CDR3: CASSGRKEESTEAFF. Written as DNA, the CDR3 is TGCGCCAGCAGTGGACGGAAGGAGGAGAGCACTGAAGCTTTCTTT.

This clonotype has at least ten counts. This chain links TRBV5-6 with TRBJ2-7; D is undetermined. The CDR3 is 13 residues long. V was pared by 0 bases and J by 5 bases, with 9 bases between. Germline V CDR1 and CDR2: SGHDT, YYEEEE. The CDR3, as DNA: TGTGCCAGCAGCTTGGGTTGGGATAACGAGCAGTACTTC. Its translation: CASSLGWDNEQYF.

This clonotype has a count of ten or more. The V gene is TRBV25-1, the J gene TRBJ1-1; 9 nucleotides align to TRBD1. V shed 6 bases, J shed 7 bases, and the junction held 9 bases outside the gene matches. The CDR3 is 14 residues long. CDR1 and CDR2 from the germline V gene are MGHDK and SYGVNS. The CDR3 loop reads CASRDDRGSGEAFF. Here the CDR3 DNA reads TGTGCCAGCAGGGATGACAGGGGGTCAGGTGAAGCTTTCTTT.

This clonotype was seen ten or more times. The V gene is TRBV10-3, the J gene TRBJ2-5; the match to TRBD2 covers 13 bases. Germline V gene data show CDR1 as ENHRY and CDR2 as SYGVKD. The CDR3 is 16 residues long. V dropped 5 bases and J dropped 2; count of bases not matched to a gene: 5. CDR3 DNA sequence: TGTGCCATCAGTCGTGGACTAGCGGGGGAACAAGAGACCCAGTACTTC. Amino acid sequence: CAISRGLAGEQETQYF.

This clonotype came up many times. The chain links TRBV5-1 to TRBJ2-1; D gene ambiguous. This CDR3 spans 13 amino acids. V lost 1 base and J 4 bases, leaving 6 bases between the germline ends. From germline, CDR1 is SGHRS and CDR2 YFSETQ. Here the CDR3 reads CASSLLGYNEQFF. The CDR3, as DNA: TGCGCCAGCAGCTTGTTGGGGTACAATGAGCAGTTCTTC.

This clonotype has more than one count but fewer than ten. The chain employs TRBV7-8 and TRBJ1-2; TRBD1 matches at 9 bases. Germline CDR1 and CDR2: SGHVS and FQNEAQ. This CDR3 has 13 residues. Trimming removed 2 bases from V and 6 bases from J; junction bases left unmatched: 1. CDR3 bases: TGTGCCAGCAGCTTAACAGGGGGCGATGGCTACACCTTC. Amino acid sequence: CASSLTGGDGYTF.

This clonotype was recorded at least ten times. The chain joins TRBV12-3 or TRBV12-4 to TRBJ2-3, with 8 bases aligning to TRBD2. The CDR3 is made up of 17 amino acids. J lost 2 bases, V lost 5 bases, and 12 bases had no gene match. CDR3 DNA: TGTGCCAGCAGTCTACCCTTTGCGGGGGGTTCCACAGATACGCAGTATTTT. Protein sequence: CASSLPFAGGSTDTQYF.

This clonotype appeared many times. The chain couples TRBV20-1 to TRBJ2-1; the D is unclear. This CDR3 spans 13 amino acids. The germline V gene encodes CDR1 DFQATT and CDR2 SNEGSKA (reference sequence). DNA of the CDR3: TGCAGCGTACGAAAAGATGGGTACAATGAGCAGTTCTTC. It encodes CSVRKDGYNEQFF.

This clonotype was picked up a small number of times. The CDR3 end shows no conserved phenylalanine or tryptophan, and so a read error is likely. Because the CDR3's place on the DNA is in doubt, the DNA is left out and the CDR3 is given as listed by TCRdb. The V gene is TRBV7-2, the J gene TRBJ2-7; no DNA check was done on the table's D call, TRBD2. The CDR3 sequence runs 14 residues, both termini included. In germline, CDR1 is SGHTA, CDR2 FQGNSA. The CDR3 sequence: CASSPRTSGGAADN.

This clonotype was observed at least ten times. V usage is TRBV9 and J usage is TRBJ2-7, with TRBD1 matching over 11 bases. The CDR3 extends over 15 amino acids. Unmatched junction bases numbered 9, after V lost 3 bases and J lost 7 bases. The germline CDR1 and CDR2 sequences are SGDLS and YYNGEE. In DNA, the CDR3 is TGTGCCAGCAGCGGCGGGGGACAGGGGGTTCGGGAGCAGTACTTC. It specifies CASSGGGQGVREQYF.

This clonotype showed up many times. The rearrangement uses TRBV27 and TRBJ1-1; TRBD1 is a possible D gene (5 bases). V was shortened by 6 bases and J by 1 base, with 18 bases between the two germline ends. The CDR3 extends over 16 amino acids. Germline CDR1 MNHEY, CDR2 SMNVEV (reference sequence). In DNA form, the CDR3 reads TGTGCCAGCAGACCAGGGAAAGTAAAGGCGAACACTGAAGCTTTCTTT. Translating it yields CASRPGKVKANTEAFF.

Many counts were recorded for this clonotype. The chain uses TRBV15 and TRBJ1-1, with 7 positions matching TRBD1. Germline trimming cut 3 bases from V and 13 bases from J; bases unmatched to any gene: 11. The CDR3 is made up of 13 amino acids. CDR1 and CDR2 from the germline V gene are LNHNV and YYDKDF (reference sequence). This CDR3 reads CATSSNLGQQLFF. DNA of the CDR3: TGTGCCACCAGCAGCAACCTGGGACAGCAGCTTTTCTTT.

The chain recombines TRBV11-2 with TRBJ2-1; tentative D call: TRBD1 (6 bases). V lost 5 bases and J 2 bases, leaving 16 bases between the germline ends. CDR3 size: 16 residues. The germline V gene has CDR1 SGHAT and CDR2 FQNNGV. The CDR3 region has the DNA TGTGCCAGCAGCCGTCGACGGGACACCACCTACAATGAGCAGTTCTTC. Amino acid sequence: CASSRRRDTTYNEQFF. Based on the CDR3 plus reference TRBV11-2 and TRBJ2-1, the full variable domain is EAGVAQSPRYKIIEKRQSVAFWCNPISGHATLYWYQQILGQGPKLLIQFQNNGVVDDSQLPKDRFSAERLKGVDSTLKIQPAKLEDSAVYLCASSRRRDTTYNEQFFGPGTRLTVL.

Ten or more counts support this clonotype. The chain uses TRBV11-2 and TRBJ2-1, with TRBD2 identical over 13 bases. The J segment lost 4 bases and the V segment lost 3 bases, leaving 3 bases of the junction unmatched. The CDR3 loop spans 16 amino acids. Germline V gene data show CDR1 as SGHAT and CDR2 as FQNNGV. The CDR3 DNA reads TGTGCCAGCAGCTTCCGGACTAGCGGGGGTTACAATGAGCAGTTCTTC. Translating it yields CASSFRTSGGYNEQFF.